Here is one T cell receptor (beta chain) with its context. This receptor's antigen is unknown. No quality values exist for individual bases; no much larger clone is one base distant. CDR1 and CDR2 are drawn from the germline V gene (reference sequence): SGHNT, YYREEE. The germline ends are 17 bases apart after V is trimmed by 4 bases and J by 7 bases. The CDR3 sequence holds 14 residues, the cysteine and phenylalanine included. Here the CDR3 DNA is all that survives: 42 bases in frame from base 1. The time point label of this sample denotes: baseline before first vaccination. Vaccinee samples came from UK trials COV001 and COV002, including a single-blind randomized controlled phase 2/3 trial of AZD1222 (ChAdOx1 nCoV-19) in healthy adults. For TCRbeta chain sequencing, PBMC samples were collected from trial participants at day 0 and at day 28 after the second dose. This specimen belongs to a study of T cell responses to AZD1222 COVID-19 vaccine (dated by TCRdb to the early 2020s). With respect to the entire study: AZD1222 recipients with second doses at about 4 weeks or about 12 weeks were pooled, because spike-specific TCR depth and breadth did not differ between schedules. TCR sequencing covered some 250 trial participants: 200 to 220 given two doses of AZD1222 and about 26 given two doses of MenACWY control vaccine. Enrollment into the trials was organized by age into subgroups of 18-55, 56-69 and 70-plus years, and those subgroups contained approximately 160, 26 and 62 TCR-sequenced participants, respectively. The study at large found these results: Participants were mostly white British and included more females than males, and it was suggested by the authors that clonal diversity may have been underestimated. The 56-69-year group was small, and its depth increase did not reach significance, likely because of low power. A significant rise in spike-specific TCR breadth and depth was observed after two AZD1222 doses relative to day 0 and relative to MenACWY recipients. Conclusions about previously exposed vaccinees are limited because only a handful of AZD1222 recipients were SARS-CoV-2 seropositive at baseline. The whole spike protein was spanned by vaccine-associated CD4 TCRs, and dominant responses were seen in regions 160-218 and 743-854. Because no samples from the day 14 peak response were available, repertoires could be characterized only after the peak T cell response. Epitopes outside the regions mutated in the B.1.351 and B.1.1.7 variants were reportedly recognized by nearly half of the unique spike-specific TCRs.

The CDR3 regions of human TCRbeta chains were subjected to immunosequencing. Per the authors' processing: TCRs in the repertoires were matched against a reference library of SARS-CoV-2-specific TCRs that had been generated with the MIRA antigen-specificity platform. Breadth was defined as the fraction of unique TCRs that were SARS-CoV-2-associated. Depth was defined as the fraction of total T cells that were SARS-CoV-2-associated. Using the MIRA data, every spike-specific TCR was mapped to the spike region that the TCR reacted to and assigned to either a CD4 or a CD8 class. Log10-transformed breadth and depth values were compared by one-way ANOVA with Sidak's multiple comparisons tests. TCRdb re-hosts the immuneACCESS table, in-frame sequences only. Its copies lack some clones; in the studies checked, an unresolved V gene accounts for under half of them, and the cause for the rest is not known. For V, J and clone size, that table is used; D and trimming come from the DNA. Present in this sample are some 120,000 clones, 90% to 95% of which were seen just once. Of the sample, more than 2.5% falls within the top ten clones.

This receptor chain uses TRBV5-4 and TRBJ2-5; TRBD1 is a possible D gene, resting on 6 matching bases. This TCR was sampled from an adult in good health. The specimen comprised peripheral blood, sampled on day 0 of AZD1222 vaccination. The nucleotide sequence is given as TGTGCCAGCAGCAATCAGGGGAGCGTTGGGACCCAGTACTTC. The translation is CASSNQGSVGTQYF.